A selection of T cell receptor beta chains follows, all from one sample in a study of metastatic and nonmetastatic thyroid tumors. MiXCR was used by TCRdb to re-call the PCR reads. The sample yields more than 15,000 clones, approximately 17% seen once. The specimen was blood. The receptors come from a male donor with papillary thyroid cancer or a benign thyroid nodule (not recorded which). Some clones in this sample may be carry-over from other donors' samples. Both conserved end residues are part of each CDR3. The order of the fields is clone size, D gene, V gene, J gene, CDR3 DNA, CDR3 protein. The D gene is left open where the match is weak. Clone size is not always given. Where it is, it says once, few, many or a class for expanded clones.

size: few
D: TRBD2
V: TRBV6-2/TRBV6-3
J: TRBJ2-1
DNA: TGTGCCAGCAGTTCGGGAGGATTGCACTACAATGAGCAGTCCTTC
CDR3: CASSSGGLHYNEQSF

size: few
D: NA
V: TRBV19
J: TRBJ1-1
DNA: TGTGCCAGTAGACCTTGGGGGGGCACTGAAGCTTTCTTT
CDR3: CASRPWGGTEAFF

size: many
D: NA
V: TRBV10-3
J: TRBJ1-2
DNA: TGTGCCATCAGTGACAGGGACTATGGCTACACCTTC
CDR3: CAISDRDYGYTF

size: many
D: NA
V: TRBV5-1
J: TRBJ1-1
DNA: TGCGCCAGCAGCTTGGAACCGGGCGGAGACACTGAAGCTTTCTTT
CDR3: CASSLEPGGDTEAFF

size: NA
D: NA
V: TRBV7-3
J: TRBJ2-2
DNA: TGTGCCAGCAGGGGGCGGGTGGCGAACACCGGGGAGCTGTTTTTT
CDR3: CASRGRVANTGELFF

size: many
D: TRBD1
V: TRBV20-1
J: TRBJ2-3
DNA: TGCAGTGCTAAGACAGGGGGCACAGATACGCAGTATTTT
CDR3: CSAKTGGTDTQYF

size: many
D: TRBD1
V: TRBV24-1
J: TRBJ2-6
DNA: TGTGCCACCAGTGGTCGGACAGGGCATTCCTCTGGGGCCAACGTCCTGACTTTC
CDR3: CATSGRTGHSSGANVLTF

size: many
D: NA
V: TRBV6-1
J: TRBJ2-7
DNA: TGTGCCAGCAAGAGGACGCACACCTACGAGCAGTACTTC
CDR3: CASKRTHTYEQYF

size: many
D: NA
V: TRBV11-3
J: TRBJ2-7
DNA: TGTGCCAGCAGCTTTAGGGGGGTAGGGGTGGACGAGCAGTACTTC
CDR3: CASSFRGVGVDEQYF

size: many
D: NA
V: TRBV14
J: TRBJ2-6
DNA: TGTGCCAGCAGCCAAGTCAGGGTTGGGGCCAACGTCCTGACTTTC
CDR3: CASSQVRVGANVLTF

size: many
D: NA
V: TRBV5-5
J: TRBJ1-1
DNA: TGTGCCAGCAGCCCCTCCTCGGGCACTGAAGCTTTCTTT
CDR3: CASSPSSGTEAFF

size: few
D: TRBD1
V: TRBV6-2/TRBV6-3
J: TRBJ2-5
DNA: TGTGCCAGCAGTTACTCGCGGCCGGGACAGGTGGCTCAGACCCAGTACTTC
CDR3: CASSYSRPGQVAQTQYF

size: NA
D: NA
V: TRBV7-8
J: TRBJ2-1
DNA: TGTGCCAGCAGCGAACCCGGGACTGGCGTTAGTAATGAGCAGTTCTTC
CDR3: CASSEPGTGVSNEQFF

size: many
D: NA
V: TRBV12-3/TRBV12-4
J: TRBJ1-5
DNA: TGTGCCAGCATGGACAATCAGCCCCAGCATTTT
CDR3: CASMDNQPQHF

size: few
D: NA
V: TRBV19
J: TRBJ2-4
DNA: TGTGCCAGTAGTATATTAGGGTCAGGGAACATTCAGTACTTC
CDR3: CASSILGSGNIQYF

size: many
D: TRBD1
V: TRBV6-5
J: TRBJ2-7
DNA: TGTGCCAGCAGTACTCCGGGACAGGGTAGTTACGAGCAGTACTTC
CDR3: CASSTPGQGSYEQYF

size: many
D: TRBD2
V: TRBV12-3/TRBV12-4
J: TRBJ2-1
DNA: TGTGCCAGCAGGCGGGGGGGTGAGCAGTTCTTC
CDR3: CASRRGGEQFF

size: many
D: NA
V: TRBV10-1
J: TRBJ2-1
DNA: TGCGCCAGCAGCCCCTTGTATAGGGACAATGAGCAGTTCTTC
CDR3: CASSPLYRDNEQFF

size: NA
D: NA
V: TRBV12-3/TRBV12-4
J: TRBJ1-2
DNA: TGTGCCAGCAGCCCGGACCTTAACTATGGCTACACCTTC
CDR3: CASSPDLNYGYTF

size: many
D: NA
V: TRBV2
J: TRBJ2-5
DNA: TGTGCCAGCGGGGGGACAGAAGAGACCCAGTACTTC
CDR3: CASGGTEETQYF

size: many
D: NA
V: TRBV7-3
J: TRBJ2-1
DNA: TGTGCCAGCAGCTTAAATAGTCGGGGGAATGAGCAGTTCTTC
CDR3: CASSLNSRGNEQFF

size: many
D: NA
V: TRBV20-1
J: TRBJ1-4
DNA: TGCAGTGCTAGAGAAACGATTGAAAAACTGTTTTTT
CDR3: CSARETIEKLFF

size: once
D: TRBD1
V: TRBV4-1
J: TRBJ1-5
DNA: TGCGCCAGCAGCCAAGGTCAAGGGGGCTTAGGTCAGCCCCAGCATTTT
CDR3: CASSQGQGGLGQPQHF

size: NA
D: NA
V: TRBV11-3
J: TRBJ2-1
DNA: TGTGCCAGCAGCAATTGGAATGAGCAGTTCTTC
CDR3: CASSNWNEQFF

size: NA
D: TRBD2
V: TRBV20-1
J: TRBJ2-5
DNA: TGCAGTGCTAGTGAGGGGCTAGCGGGGCGACAAGAGACCCAGTACTTC
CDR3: CSASEGLAGRQETQYF

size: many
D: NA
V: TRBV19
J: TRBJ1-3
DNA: TGTGCCAGTAGTCTTAGAACCTCTGGAAACACCATATATTTT
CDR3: CASSLRTSGNTIYF

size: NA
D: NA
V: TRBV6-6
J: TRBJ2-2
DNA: TGTGCCAGCAGTTACGGGACACCGGGGAACACCGGGGAGCTGTTTTTT
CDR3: CASSYGTPGNTGELFF